The rows below give T cell receptor beta chains drawn from one sample of a study of blood T cells in healthy people across ages. TCRdb processed the 5' RACE reads anew with MiXCR; each CDR3 protein has one entry. The sample yields around 1,700,000 distinct CDR3 sequences, roughly 27% seen once. Input material: blood. Receptors originate from a woman in her twenties or thirties in good health. The CDR3 runs from the conserved cysteine through the conserved F or W. Fields, in order: J gene, V gene, clone size, D gene, CDR3 DNA, CDR3 protein. The D gene is left open where the match is weak. Size tells how often a clone was seen (once, few, many) or the class of an expanded clone, and some rows leave it out.

>TRBJ1-2|TRBV29-1|many|TRBD1
TGCAGCGTTGAATTAAGAGACAGGGACGCTCAAACGAATGGCTACACCTTC
CSVELRDRDAQTNGYTF
>TRBJ2-5|TRBV29-1|many|-
TGCAGTGCTGAGGGTCAAGAGACCCAGTACTTC
CSAEGQETQYF
>TRBJ2-7|TRBV4-1|few|-
TGCGCCAGCAGCCAGACGGGGACTGAGAGGTACGAGCAGTACTTC
CASSQTGTERYEQYF
>TRBJ1-6|TRBV4-2|-|-
TGTGCCAGCAGCCCCCAAGGAGAGGATTCACCCCTCCACTTT
CASSPQGEDSPLHF
>TRBJ2-5|TRBV5-1|many|TRBD1
TGCGCCAGCTCACGGGGCCAGGGGGAGCAGTACTTC
CASSRGQGEQYF
>TRBJ1-2|TRBV5-1|few|TRBD1
TGCGCCAGCAGCTTCCGACAGGGAGCGGATGGCTACACCTTC
CASSFRQGADGYTF
>TRBJ2-5|TRBV6-1|-|-
TGTGCCAGCAGTGAGCTAGATCGCGAGACCCAGTACTTC
CASSELDRETQYF
>TRBJ1-2|TRBV18|-|-
TGTGCCAGCACTCCGAATGGGGGCTATGGCTACACCTTC
CASTPNGGYGYTF
>TRBJ2-7|TRBV6-5|-|-
TGTGCCAGCAGTTACTTCGGGGAAACCTACGAGCAGTACTTC
CASSYFGETYEQYF
>TRBJ1-1|TRBV5-6|-|-
TGTGCCAGCAGCGGGAGCAGGACGAACACTGAAGCTTTCTTT
CASSGSRTNTEAFF
>TRBJ2-2|TRBV2|-|-
TGTGCCAGCAGTGAAGAGGCCCCTCCCTTCGGGGAGCTGTTTTTT
CASSEEAPPFGELFF
>TRBJ2-7|TRBV20-1|-|-
TGCAGTGCTATTAAGGGGGTCGAGCAGTACTTC
CSAIKGVEQYF
>TRBJ2-3|TRBV29-1|-|TRBD2
TGCAGCGTTGCGACTAGCGGGACGAAAGATACGCAGTATTTT
CSVATSGTKDTQYF
>TRBJ2-1|TRBV9|-|-
TGTGCCAGCAGCGCTACTAGCAGTGAGCAGTTCTTC
CASSATSSEQFF
>TRBJ2-6|TRBV2|few|-
TGTGCCAGCAGTGTTGCAGGGGCCCGTTCTGGGGCCAACGTCCTGACTTTC
CASSVAGARSGANVLTF